This entry lists 30 T cell receptor beta chains sequenced from one sample in a study of graft-versus-host responses after intestinal transplantation. Their antigens are not known. Clones were sequenced by immunoSEQ multiplex PCR, and TCRdb holds only the in-frame ones, with some missing. The top ten clones hold nearly 0.5% of a sample with 90,000 to 100,000 clones, 75% to 95% of them seen once. The source was unstimulated CD8+ T cells sorted from spleen or lymph node cells, collected before intestinal transplant. The receptors here all came from a human donor who received an intestinal transplant.

This chain uses TRBV27 with TRBJ2-2, with D unresolved. The CDR3 spans 15 residues. The germline CDR1 and CDR2 sequences are MNHEY and SMNVEV (reference sequence). Trimming cost V 2 bases and J 0 bases, with 7 bases left between them. The CDR3 here is CASSLSRANTGELFF. The DNA for the CDR3 is TGTGCCAGCAGTTTAAGTCGAGCGAACACCGGGGAGCTGTTTTTT.

In its sample, this clone was seen a few times. Other nucleotide sequences in the sample specify the same CDR3. The rearrangement joins TRBV6-1 to TRBJ2-7; D is uncertain. Deletions cut 4 bases from V and 2 bases from J, with 9 bases between. This CDR3 comprises 13 residues. CDR1 is MNHNS and CDR2 is SASEGT in the germline V gene. The CDR3 coding sequence is TGTGCCAGCAGTGCAAGAACTCCCTACGAGCAGTACTTC. This gives the protein CASSARTPYEQYF.

V and J are TRBV9 and TRBJ1-1, with 9 bases that match TRBD1. Germline assignment: CDR1 SGDLS and CDR2 YYNGEE. The CDR3 loop spans 15 amino acids. V lost 7 bases to trimming and J lost 0 bases; unmatched junction nucleotides: 7. CDR3 amino acids: CASPLQGAVNTEAFF. The CDR3 DNA is TGTGCCAGCCCTCTACAGGGGGCGGTGAACACTGAAGCTTTCTTT.

The chain links TRBV15 to TRBJ1-5, with D perhaps TRBD1 (6 bases). Germline loops: CDR1 LNHNV, CDR2 YYDKDF (reference sequence). There are 16 residues in the CDR3. The V and J ends lost 1 base and 2 bases respectively, with 12 bases between them. The CDR3 region is CATSRGSGAGNQPQHF. CDR3 coding DNA: TGTGCCACCAGCAGAGGATCAGGGGCCGGCAATCAGCCCCAGCATTTT.

The rearrangement links TRBV5-1 to TRBJ2-5; 9 bases match TRBD2. V dropped 5 bases and J dropped 3; count of bases not matched to a gene: 8. Germline V lookup: CDR1 SGHRS, CDR2 YFSETQ. This CDR3 region has 15 residues. DNA of the CDR3: TGCGCCAGCAGACCGCCGGGACTAGCAGAAGAGACCCAGTACTTC. Protein: CASRPPGLAEETQYF.

The chain has TRBV4-1 and TRBJ2-5; the match to TRBD1 covers 10 bases. The junction had 7 bases not matched to a gene; V was cut back by 1 base and J by 5 bases. In germline, CDR1 is MGHRA, CDR2 YSYEKL. The CDR3 extends over 16 amino acids. Here the CDR3 reads CASSQVLTGGRETQYF. DNA for the CDR3: TGCGCCAGCAGCCAAGTCCTGACAGGGGGCCGGGAGACCCAGTACTTC.

CDR3 bases: TGTGCCGCGGCCGGGACAGGGGACACCGGGGAGCTGTTTTTT. Its protein is CAAAGTGDTGELFF. V and J are TRBV7-2 and TRBJ2-2; 10 bases agree with TRBD1. The CDR3 covers 14 residues. The V gene's germline CDR1 is SGHTA and CDR2 FQGNSA. The J segment lost 3 bases and the V segment lost 11 bases, leaving 6 bases of the junction unmatched.

The chain couples TRBV4-1 to TRBJ2-7; 12 positions match TRBD2. Germline CDR1 is MGHRA and CDR2 is YSYEKL. The ends lost 3 bases at V and 4 bases at J; junction bases unmatched: 4. The CDR3 extends over 15 amino acids. The CDR3, as DNA: TGCGCCAGCAGCCAGACTAGCGGGAGCCTATACGAGCAGTACTTC. Translated, it gives CASSQTSGSLYEQYF.

The V and J genes are TRBV13 and TRBJ2-5, with 10 bases lining up with TRBD1. The J segment lost 5 bases and the V segment lost 4 bases, leaving 7 bases of the junction unmatched. The CDR3 is 15 amino acids. The germline gives CDR1 PRHDT, CDR2 FYEKMQ (reference sequence). The CDR3 loop reads CASSSRTGGGETQYF. In DNA form, the CDR3 reads TGTGCCAGCAGCTCTAGGACAGGGGGAGGGGAGACCCAGTACTTC. The full variable domain, with the rest looked up from reference TRBV13 and TRBJ2-5, is AAGVIQSPRHLIKEKRETATLKCYPIPRHDTVYWYQQGPGQDPQFLISFYEKMQSDKGSIPDRFSAQQFSDYHSELNMSSLELGDSALYFCASSSRTGGGETQYFGPGTRLLVL.

This clone is a singleton in its sample. This chain links TRBV6-1 with TRBJ1-2; D is possibly TRBD1 (6 bases). Germline CDR1 is MNHNS and CDR2 is SASEGT. The CDR3 has 13 residues. Trimming took 10 bases from V and 8 from J, leaving 20 bases between them. The DNA for the CDR3 is TGTGCCACCAAATGGGGGCCAGGGGAAGGCTACACCTTC. Translation gives CATKWGPGEGYTF.

The rearrangement links TRBV9 to TRBJ1-1, with 9 bases identical to TRBD1. V was clipped by 4 bases and J by 2 bases; unmatched bases: 6. Germline assignment: CDR1 SGDLS and CDR2 YYNGEE. The CDR3 is made up of 15 amino acids. CDR3 region: CASSPKTGGNTEAFF. The DNA for the CDR3 is TGTGCCAGCAGCCCCAAAACAGGGGGCAACACTGAAGCTTTCTTT.

The V gene is TRBV6-5, the J gene TRBJ1-1; D call uncertain. V was clipped by 5 bases and J by 4 bases, with 14 bases between them. The germline V gene encodes CDR1 MNHEY and CDR2 SVGAGI. This CDR3 is 14 amino acids long. The chain's CDR3 is CASSLTGESTEAFF. The CDR3 DNA reads TGTGCCAGCAGTCTCACGGGAGAGAGCACTGAAGCTTTCTTT.

Remarks on this clone: The same CDR3 also results from other DNA sequences found in this sample. The chain is built from TRBV4-3 and TRBJ1-4; the match to TRBD1 covers 10 bases. V was clipped by 1 base and J by 8 bases; unmatched bases: 4. Per germline, CDR1 LGHNA and CDR2 YSLEER. This CDR3 comprises 15 residues. CDR3 residues: CASSQGTGGGEKLFF. The CDR3 DNA sequence: TGCGCCAGCAGCCAAGGGACAGGGGGAGGCGAAAAACTGTTTTTT.

The V gene is TRBV2, the J gene TRBJ2-7; D is possibly TRBD2 (5 bases). The CDR3 is made up of 15 amino acids. The ends were cut back, 1 base at V and 0 bases at J, with 10 bases in the middle. The germline CDR1 and CDR2 sequences are SNHLY and FYNNEI. CDR3 protein: CASSEGGTSSYEQYF. In DNA, the CDR3 is TGTGCCAGCAGTGAAGGCGGTACTAGCTCCTACGAGCAGTACTTC. The full variable domain, completed using reference TRBV2 and TRBJ2-7, is EPEVTQTPSHQVTQMGQEVILRCVPISNHLYFYWYRQILGQKVEFLVSFYNNEISEKSEIFDDQFSVERPDGSNFTLKIRSTKLEDSAMYFCASSEGGTSSYEQYFGPGTRLTVT.

The rearrangement joins TRBV4-1 to TRBJ2-3; D call uncertain. CDR3 length equals 15 residues. Between the trimmed V and J ends, which lost 1 base and 4 bases, there was a span of 12 bases. CDR1 MGHRA and CDR2 YSYEKL come from the germline V gene. The CDR3 sequence is CASSQGPLPADTQYF. The CDR3 bases are TGCGCCAGCAGCCAAGGCCCACTCCCGGCAGATACGCAGTATTTT.

The rearrangement uses TRBV5-6 and TRBJ2-7, with 8 bases lining up with TRBD1. From germline, CDR1 is SGHDT and CDR2 YYEEEE. After removal of 4 bases from V and 5 bases from J, the junction contained 23 bases not matched to a gene. The CDR3 is made up of 19 amino acids. The CDR3 here is CASSPSPPGQVSWGDEQYF. DNA of the CDR3: TGTGCCAGCAGCCCCTCCCCCCCGGGACAGGTATCTTGGGGAGACGAGCAGTACTTC.

The rearrangement joins TRBV30 to TRBJ1-6; D gene unclear. Trimming removed 3 bases at V and 0 bases at J, with 9 bases between. The CDR3 contains 15 residues. The germline V gene has CDR1 GTSNPN and CDR2 SVGIG (reference sequence). Here the CDR3 DNA reads TGTGCCTGGAGAAGACTCAGCTCCTATAATTCACCCCTCCACTTT. Protein sequence: CAWRRLSSYNSPLHF.

V and J are TRBV5-6 and TRBJ2-5; the D gene is possibly TRBD2 (5 bases). CDR1 and CDR2 (germline): SGHDT, YYEEEE. This CDR3 region has 16 residues. The germline V and J ends were trimmed by 0 bases and 5 bases, with 17 bases remaining between them. CDR3 DNA: TGTGCCAGCAGCTTGGGAACGAGCGGAACGTCGGAGACCCAGTACTTC. The encoded protein is CASSLGTSGTSETQYF. Looking up the rest from reference TRBV5-6 and TRBJ2-5 gives the full variable domain: DAGVTQSPTHLIKTRGQQVTLRCSPKSGHDTVSWYQQALGQGPQFIFQYYEEEERQRGNFPDRFSGHQFPNYSSELNVNALLLGDSALYLCASSLGTSGTSETQYFGPGTRLLVL.

This chain links TRBV14 with TRBJ2-7, with D possibly being TRBD1 (6 bases). Germline CDR1 and CDR2: SGHDN and FVKESK. The CDR3 consists of 15 residues. V lost 1 base and J 3 bases, leaving 13 bases between the germline ends. The CDR3 coding sequence is TGTGCCAGCAGCCAAGGGCAGGGGTCCCACTACGAGCAGTACTTC. It is translated as CASSQGQGSHYEQYF. Combining the CDR3 with reference TRBV14 and TRBJ2-7 gives the whole variable domain EAGVTQFPSHSVIEKGQTVTLRCDPISGHDNLYWYRRVMGKEIKFLLHFVKESKQDESGMPNNRFLAERTGGTYSTLKVQPAELEDSGVYFCASSQGQGSHYEQYFGPGTRLTVT.

The genes are TRBV5-4 and TRBJ1-2; a weak D match, TRBD1 (5 bases). The CDR3 contains 15 residues. Per the germline V gene, CDR1 is SGHNT and CDR2 is YYREEE (reference sequence). With 0 bases removed from V and 4 bases from J, the gap between germline ends came to 13 bases. The CDR3 DNA sequence: TGTGCCAGCAGCTTGGATTCAGGGCTCGGCTATGGCTACACCTTC. Amino acids: CASSLDSGLGYGYTF.

The chain has TRBV19 and TRBJ2-6; 7 bases map to TRBD1. Germline V gene sequence: CDR1 LNHDA, CDR2 SQIVND (reference sequence). The CDR3 runs to 15 residues. The V segment lost 7 bases and the J segment 1 base; nucleotides outside the gene matches: 4. The CDR3: CASTPTGSGANVLTF. The CDR3, as DNA: TGTGCCAGTACCCCGACAGGGTCTGGGGCCAACGTCCTGACTTTC.

This clone was counted only a few times. The genes are TRBV4-3 and TRBJ2-7; TRBD1 matches at 8 bases. The germline V gene encodes CDR1 LGHNA and CDR2 YSLEER. The CDR3 contains 15 residues. V shed 3 bases, J shed 1 base, and the junction held 5 bases outside the gene matches. Here the CDR3 DNA reads TGCGCCAGCAGCCACGGGACAGGAGTTTCCTACGAGCAGTACTTC. Residues: CASSHGTGVSYEQYF.

The V call is TRBV19, the J call TRBJ2-1, with a possible D match to TRBD2 (6 bases). There are 15 residues in the CDR3. Germline CDR1 reads LNHDA; CDR2 reads SQIVND (reference sequence). V was cut by 7 bases and J by 0 bases, with 13 bases left in between. CDR3 region: CASTYSGSSYNEQFF. Here the CDR3 DNA reads TGTGCCAGTACTTATAGCGGAAGCTCCTACAATGAGCAGTTCTTC.

This rearrangement joins TRBV9 to TRBJ2-5; 7 bases line up with TRBD2. Germline V gene data show CDR1 as SGDLS and CDR2 as YYNGEE. The CDR3 is 17 residues long. With V trimmed by 3 bases and J by 0 bases, 11 bases remained unmatched. The CDR3 reads CASSAPGGDGYQETQYF. The CDR3 DNA is TGTGCCAGCAGCGCCCCTGGGGGGGACGGGTACCAAGAGACCCAGTACTTC.

The chain employs TRBV25-1 and TRBJ1-1; perhaps TRBD1 as D (5 bases). Deletions cut 2 bases from V and 7 bases from J, with 8 bases between. This CDR3 comprises 12 residues. Germline loops: CDR1 MGHDK, CDR2 SYGVNS. The CDR3 DNA follows: TGTGCCAGCAGTGAACTTCAGGGTGAAGCTTTCTTT. It codes for CASSELQGEAFF.

The gene calls are TRBV5-4 and TRBJ2-1; 11 bases match TRBD1. The V and J ends lost 2 bases and 7 bases, in that order; junction bases with no gene match: 5. Germline V gene sequence: CDR1 SGHNT, CDR2 YYREEE (reference sequence). The CDR3 is 15 residues long. CDR3 protein: CASSFGQGAGNEQFF. The CDR3 bases are TGTGCCAGCAGCTTCGGACAGGGGGCGGGGAATGAGCAGTTCTTC.

V and J are TRBV7-9 and TRBJ2-5; D perhaps matches TRBD2 (6 bases). V was clipped by 3 bases and J by 11 bases, with 10 bases between them. This CDR3 spans 11 amino acids. Germline loops: CDR1 SEHNR, CDR2 FQNEAQ (reference sequence). CDR3 in amino acids: CASSLGLEQYF. For the CDR3, the DNA is TGTGCCAGCAGCTTGGGACTTGAGCAGTACTTC.

The gene calls are TRBV5-3 and TRBJ1-4; TRBD1 matches at 7 bases. TRBV5-3 is filed as an ORF, its function uncertain. Trimming at V came to 2 bases and at J to 0 bases, leaving 4 bases not matched to a gene. The CDR3 contains 16 residues. The CDR3 DNA is TGTGCCAGAAGCTTAAGGGACAGTGCAACTAATGAAAAACTGTTTTTT. It yields the protein CARSLRDSATNEKLFF.

The table lists this clone with a count of one. The rearrangement joins TRBV7-9 to TRBJ2-2; TRBD1 is a possible D gene (8 bases). Trimming removed 8 bases from V and 5 bases from J, with 12 bases in between. Per germline, CDR1 SEHNR and CDR2 FQNEAQ (reference sequence). The CDR3 sequence is 13 residues long. CDR3 DNA sequence: TGTGCCAGCGGACAGGGAGGGACCGGGGAGCTGTTTTTT. This gives the protein CASGQGGTGELFF. Full variable domain (rest looked up from reference TRBV7-9 and TRBJ2-2): DTGVSQNPRHKITKRGQNVTFRCDPISEHNRLYWYRQTLGQGPEFLTYFQNEAQLEKSRLLSDRFSAERPKGSFSTLEIQRTEQGDSAMYLCASGQGGTGELFFGEGSRLTVL.

The V call is TRBV7-2, the J call TRBJ2-1; 10 bases agree with TRBD2. This CDR3 comprises 17 residues. The germline V gene has CDR1 SGHTA and CDR2 FQGNSA. V was clipped by 5 bases and J by 1 base; unmatched bases: 8. The CDR3 nucleotides are TGTGCCAGCAGCACGGGACTAGCGTCGGGGTCCTACAATGAGCAGTTCTTC. This sequence encodes CASSTGLASGSYNEQFF.